This T cell receptor (beta chain) was observed in a study of shared clonotypes between healthy human individuals. On the study more broadly: In total, the donors were a couple of women and a few men aged 18 to 49.

Assay: immunoSEQ multiplex PCR; the TCRdb copy retains only in-frame clones and omits some. The table lists about 2 million clones, about 95% of them singletons. On this clone: What it binds is unknown. At the DNA level, this CDR3 is encoded by other sequences in the same sample as well.

Notes on the study in general: The sharing of roughly 5% of naive CD4 clonotypes was seen across a handful of donors. The expectation was that sequencing depth would affect clonotype sharing among donors. Larger estimated richness was generally seen in naive subsets than in memory subsets.

CD45RO negativity and positive selection for CCR7 defined naive CD8 cells, a population that excluded terminally differentiated effector memory CD45RA+ cells. V lost 2 bases and J lost 4, with 10 bases in between. The CDR3 length is 13 residues. The germline CDR1 and CDR2 sequences are SGHTS and YDEGEE. The chain uses TRBV5-8 and TRBJ2-7; no reliable D call. This receptor was obtained from a man aged 18 to 35 in good health. Sequencing used naive CD8+ T cells sorted from blood. Here the CDR3 DNA reads TGTGCCAGCAGCTTTCTGGGGTCATACGAGCAGTACTTC. This translates into CASSFLGSYEQYF.